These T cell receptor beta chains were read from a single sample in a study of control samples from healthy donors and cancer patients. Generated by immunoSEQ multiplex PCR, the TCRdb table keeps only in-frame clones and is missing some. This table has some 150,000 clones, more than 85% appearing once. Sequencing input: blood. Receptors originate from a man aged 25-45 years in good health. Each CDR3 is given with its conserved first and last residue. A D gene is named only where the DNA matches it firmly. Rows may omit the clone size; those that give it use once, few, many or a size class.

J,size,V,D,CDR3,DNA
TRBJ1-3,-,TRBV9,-,CASSVSGSGNTIYF,TGTGCCAGCAGCGTATCGGGGTCTGGAAACACCATATATTTT
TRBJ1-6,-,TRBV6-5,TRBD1,CASTRTGRNSPLHF,TGTGCCAGCACCCGGACAGGGCGTAATTCACCCCTCCACTTT
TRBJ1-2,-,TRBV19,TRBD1,CASSIGGAGGYGYTF,TGTGCCAGTAGTATAGGTGGTGCAGGGGGCTATGGCTACACCTTC
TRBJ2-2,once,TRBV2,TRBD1,CASRAFGQGRRTGELFF,TGTGCCAGCAGGGCCTTCGGACAGGGTCGGAGGACCGGGGAGCTGTTTTTT
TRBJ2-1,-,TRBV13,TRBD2,CASSPTGLAGVTGDNEQFF,TGTGCCAGCAGCCCTACTGGACTAGCGGGGGTTACAGGGGACAATGAGCAGTTCTTC
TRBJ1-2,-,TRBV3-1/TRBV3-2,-,CASSQDQGNYGYTF,TGTGCCAGCAGCCAAGATCAGGGGAACTATGGCTACACCTTC
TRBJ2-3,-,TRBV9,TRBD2,CASSDSVGLAGGRGGTDTQYF,TGTGCCAGCAGCGATTCCGTAGGACTAGCGGGGGGCCGGGGCGGCACAGATACGCAGTATTTT
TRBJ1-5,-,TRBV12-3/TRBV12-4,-,CASRLGGQPQHF,TGTGCCAGCAGACTAGGGGGACAGCCCCAGCATTTT
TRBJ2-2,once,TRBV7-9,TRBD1,CARQGSNTGELFF,TGTGCTCGACAGGGTTCGAACACCGGGGAGCTGTTTTTT
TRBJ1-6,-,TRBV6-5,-,CASSYEGFPSPLHF,TGTGCCAGCAGTTATGAGGGGTTTCCTTCACCCCTCCACTTT
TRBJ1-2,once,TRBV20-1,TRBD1,CSAEGQGGYTF,TGCAGTGCGGAGGGACAGGGTGGCTACACCTTC
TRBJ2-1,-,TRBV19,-,CASSTRGSYNEQFF,TGTGCCAGTAGTACAAGGGGATCCTACAATGAGCAGTTCTTC
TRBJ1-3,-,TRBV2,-,CASTAGHAPLSSGNTIYF,TGTGCCAGCACGGCGGGACATGCCCCATTGAGCTCTGGAAACACCATATATTTT
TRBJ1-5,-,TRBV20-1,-,CSASGNAYSNQPQHF,TGCAGTGCTAGTGGTAACGCATATAGCAATCAGCCCCAGCATTTT
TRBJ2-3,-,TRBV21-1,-,CASSKGTLRGYF,TGTGCCAGCAGCAAGGGTACCTTACGTGGGTATTTT
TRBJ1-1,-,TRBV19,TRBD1,CASSRYRDRSNTEAFF,TGTGCCAGTAGTAGGTACCGGGACAGGAGCAACACTGAAGCTTTCTTT
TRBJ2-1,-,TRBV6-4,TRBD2,CASSEWLAGGNSYNEQFF,TGTGCCAGCAGTGAATGGCTAGCGGGGGGGAACTCCTACAATGAGCAGTTCTTC
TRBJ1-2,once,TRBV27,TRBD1,CASSPTPGQGVRGYTF,TGTGCCAGCAGTCCGACCCCGGGACAGGGGGTACGGGGCTACACCTTC
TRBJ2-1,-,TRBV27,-,CASSSGLSINEQFF,TGTGCCAGCAGTTCCGGACTTTCTATCAATGAGCAGTTCTTC
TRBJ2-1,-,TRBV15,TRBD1,CASGTGIDEQFF,TGTGCCTCCGGGACAGGGATCGATGAGCAGTTCTTC
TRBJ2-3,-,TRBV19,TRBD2,CASSPRRPSGGSTDTQYF,TGTGCCAGTAGCCCACGTCGGCCTAGCGGGGGGAGCACAGATACGCAGTATTTT
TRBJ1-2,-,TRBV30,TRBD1,CAWRSMDRDNYGYTF,TGTGCCTGGAGAAGCATGGACAGGGACAACTATGGCTACACCTTC
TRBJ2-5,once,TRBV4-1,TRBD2,CASSQPLAGAWEETQYF,TGCGCCAGCAGCCAACCACTAGCGGGGGCCTGGGAAGAGACCCAGTACTTC
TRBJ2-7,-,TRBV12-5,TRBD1,CASGMGQAYEQYF,TGTGCTAGTGGTATGGGACAGGCCTACGAGCAGTACTTC
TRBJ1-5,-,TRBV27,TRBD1,CASSLSGGGQPQHF,TGTGCCAGCAGTTTGTCAGGGGGGGGACAGCCCCAGCATTTT
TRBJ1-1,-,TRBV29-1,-,CSGTTGNTEAFF,TGCAGCGGGACAACAGGGAACACTGAAGCTTTCTTT
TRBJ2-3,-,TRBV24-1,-,CATGEDRADTQYF,TGTGCCACTGGGGAGGATAGAGCAGATACGCAGTATTTT
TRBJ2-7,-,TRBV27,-,CASSEQGVRYEQYF,TGTGCCAGCAGTGAACAGGGAGTCCGATACGAGCAGTACTTC
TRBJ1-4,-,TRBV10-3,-,CAISDQNSREKLFF,TGTGCCATCAGTGACCAGAATTCTAGAGAAAAACTGTTTTTT
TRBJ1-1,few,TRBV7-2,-,CASSNRVGTEAFF,TGTGCCAGCAGCAACAGGGTTGGCACTGAAGCTTTCTTT
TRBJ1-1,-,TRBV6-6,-,CASIDGAGNTEAFF,TGTGCCAGCATAGACGGGGCAGGGAACACTGAAGCTTTCTTT
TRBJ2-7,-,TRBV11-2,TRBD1,CASSLLGQGGYEQYF,TGTGCCAGCAGCTTACTTGGACAGGGAGGTTACGAGCAGTACTTC
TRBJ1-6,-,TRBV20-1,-,CSASFGQVDNSPLHF,TGCAGTGCTAGTTTTGGCCAGGTTGATAATTCACCCCTCCACTTT
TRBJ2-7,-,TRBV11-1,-,CASSYRGGAYEQYF,TGTGCCAGCAGTTACAGGGGGGGGGCCTACGAGCAGTACTTC
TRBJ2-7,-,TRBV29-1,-,CSAKGGDSYEQYF,TGCAGCGCCAAGGGGGGGGACAGCTACGAGCAGTACTTC
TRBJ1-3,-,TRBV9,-,CASSIGEAGNTIYF,TGTGCCAGCAGCATAGGAGAGGCTGGAAACACCATATATTTT
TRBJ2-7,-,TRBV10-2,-,CASSDLRGSYEQYF,TGCGCCAGCAGCGACTTGAGAGGCTCCTACGAGCAGTACTTC
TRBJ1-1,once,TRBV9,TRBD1,CASSVLPTSTGGAGTEAFF,TGTGCCAGCAGCGTCCTCCCCACCAGTACAGGGGGCGCCGGAACTGAAGCTTTCTTT
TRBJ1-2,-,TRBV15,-,CATSRDLGNYGYTF,TGTGCCACCAGCAGAGATCTAGGGAACTATGGCTACACCTTC
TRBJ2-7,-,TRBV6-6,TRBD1,CASSRSDRGNLYEQYF,TGTGCCAGCAGCCGGAGTGACAGGGGAAATCTCTACGAGCAGTACTTC
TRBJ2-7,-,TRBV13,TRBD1,CASSLRGQDYEQYF,TGTGCCAGCAGCTTGAGGGGACAGGACTACGAGCAGTACTTC
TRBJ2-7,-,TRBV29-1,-,CSGRSNSYEQYF,TGCAGCGGGCGGTCAAATTCCTACGAGCAGTACTTC
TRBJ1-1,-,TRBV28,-,CASSFWGAGDTEAFF,TGTGCCAGCAGTTTCTGGGGGGCTGGGGACACTGAAGCTTTCTTT
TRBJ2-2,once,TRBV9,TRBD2,CASSAQSFLGGEGTGELFF,TGTGCCAGCAGCGCCCAGAGCTTTTTGGGAGGGGAGGGCACCGGGGAGCTGTTTTTT
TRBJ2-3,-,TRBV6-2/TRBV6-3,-,CASSPFGQSTDTQYF,TGTGCCAGCAGCCCTTTCGGACAGAGCACAGATACGCAGTATTTT
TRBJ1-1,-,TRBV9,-,CASSGPKLGYTEAFF,TGTGCCAGCAGCGGACCCAAGCTGGGGTACACTGAAGCTTTCTTT
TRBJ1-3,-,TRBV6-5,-,CASSYSWGDLNTIYF,TGTGCCAGCAGTTACTCGTGGGGCGATTTAAACACCATATATTTT
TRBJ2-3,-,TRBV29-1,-,CSVGRIQDTQYF,TGCAGCGTTGGTCGAATCCAAGATACGCAGTATTTT
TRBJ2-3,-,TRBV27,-,CASSLAGLMADTQYF,TGTGCCAGCAGCCTTGCGGGACTTATGGCAGATACGCAGTATTTT
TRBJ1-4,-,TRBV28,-,CASSLPPQGLGEKLFF,TGTGCCAGCAGTTTACCTCCCCAGGGGCTCGGTGAAAAACTGTTTTTT
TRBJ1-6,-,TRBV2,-,CASSALGGAYNSPLHF,TGTGCCAGCAGTGCCCTTGGGGGGGCCTATAATTCACCCCTCCACTTT
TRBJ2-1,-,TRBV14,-,CASSRFRNHNEQFF,TGTGCCAGCAGCAGGTTTCGGAACCACAATGAGCAGTTCTTC
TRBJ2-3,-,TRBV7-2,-,CASSLETSQGSDTQYF,TGTGCCAGCAGCTTAGAGACATCGCAGGGGTCAGATACGCAGTATTTT
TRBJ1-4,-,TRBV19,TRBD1,CASSIGTGAEKLFF,TGTGCCAGTAGTATCGGGACAGGGGCTGAAAAACTGTTTTTT